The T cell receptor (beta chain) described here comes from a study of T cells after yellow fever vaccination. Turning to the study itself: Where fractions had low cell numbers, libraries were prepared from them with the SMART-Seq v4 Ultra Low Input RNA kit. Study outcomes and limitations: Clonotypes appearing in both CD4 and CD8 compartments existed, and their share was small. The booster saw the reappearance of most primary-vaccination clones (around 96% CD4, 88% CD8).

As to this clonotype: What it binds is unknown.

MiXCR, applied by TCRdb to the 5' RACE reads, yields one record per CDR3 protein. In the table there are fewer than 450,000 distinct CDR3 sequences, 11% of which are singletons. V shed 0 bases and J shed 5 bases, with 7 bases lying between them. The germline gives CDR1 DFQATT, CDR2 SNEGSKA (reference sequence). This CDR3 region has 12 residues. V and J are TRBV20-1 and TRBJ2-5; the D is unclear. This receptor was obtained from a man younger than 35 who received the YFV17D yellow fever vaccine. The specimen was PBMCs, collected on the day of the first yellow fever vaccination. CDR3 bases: TGCAGTGCTAGAGATAGTTGGGAGACCCAGTACTTC. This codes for CSARDSWETQYF.